The 30 T cell receptor beta chains reported below all come from one sample, sequenced in a study of cytomegalovirus exposure and HLA in healthy donors. Both 60 Vbeta primers and 13 Jbeta primers went into the PCR. The assay was immunoSEQ multiplex PCR, and TCRdb's table has in-frame clones only and misses some. The sample has 77,000 or so clones, around 80% seen once. The sequenced sample was PBMCs. These receptors originate from a man between 65 and 79 years old in good health and CMV-seropositive.

The chain is built from TRBV5-1 and TRBJ2-2, with 12 bases matching TRBD1. V dropped 4 bases and J dropped 6; count of bases not matched to a gene: 10. The CDR3 is 17 residues long. Per germline, CDR1 SGHRS and CDR2 YFSETQ. This CDR3 reads CASSLNPGQGAAGELFF. As DNA, the CDR3 is TGCGCCAGCAGCCTAAATCCGGGACAGGGGGCCGCCGGGGAGCTGTTTTTT.

The J gene is TRBJ2-7, the V gene TRBV5-6; 12 bases are a match to TRBD1. V shed 5 bases, J shed 5 bases, and the junction held 11 bases outside the gene matches. The CDR3 has 16 residues. The germline V gene has CDR1 SGHDT and CDR2 YYEEEE. The CDR3 here is CASSRRDRGRLDEQYF. CDR3 DNA sequence: TGTGCCAGCAGTCGCCGGGACAGGGGGCGCTTGGACGAGCAGTACTTC.

The V gene is TRBV9, the J gene TRBJ1-2, with D possibly being TRBD1 (5 bases). The CDR3 has 13 residues. V was pared by 0 bases and J by 6 bases, with 9 bases between. Germline CDR1 and CDR2: SGDLS and YYNGEE. CDR3 coding DNA: TGTGCCAGCAGCGTAGTGCAGGGTGATGGCTACACCTTC. Translating it yields CASSVVQGDGYTF.

This chain links TRBV10-3 with TRBJ1-6, with 10 bases identical to TRBD1. Germline-derived CDR1 and CDR2 are ENHRY and SYGVKD. The CDR3 spans 15 residues. The V gene end was trimmed by 6 bases and the J gene end by 6 bases; junction bases not matched to a gene: 5. Here the CDR3 DNA reads TGTGCCATCAGCAGAGACAGGGGGCTTAATTCACCCCTCCACTTT. It codes for CAISRDRGLNSPLHF.

The V gene is TRBV7-9, the J gene TRBJ2-6; maybe TRBD1 (5 bases). This CDR3 region has 14 residues. Germline CDR1 reads SEHNR; CDR2 reads FQNEAQ (reference sequence). V lost 8 bases and J lost 4, with 12 bases in between. The CDR3 nucleotides read TGTGCCAGCTCCACAGGCGCGGGGGCCAACGTCCTGACTTTC. Translated: CASSTGAGANVLTF.

J is TRBJ1-4 and V is TRBV6-5; the match to TRBD1 covers 7 bases. After removal of 6 bases from V and 2 bases from J, the junction contained 6 bases not matched to a gene. Germline CDR1 and CDR2: MNHEY and SVGAGI. This CDR3 comprises 15 residues. CDR3 in DNA: TGTGCCAGCAGCCGACAGGGCCGGACTAATGAAAAACTGTTTTTT. Protein product: CASSRQGRTNEKLFF.

With respect to this clone: The same CDR3 can be traced to other DNA sequences in this sample. The gene calls are TRBV5-1 and TRBJ2-1, with TRBD1 matching 7 bases. Germline trimming cut 0 bases from V and 4 bases from J; bases unmatched to any gene: 4. The CDR3 runs to 15 residues. The germline gives CDR1 SGHRS, CDR2 YFSETQ. CDR3 bases: TGCGCCAGCAGCTTGGCCCCGGGACAGTACAATGAGCAGTTCTTC. Residues: CASSLAPGQYNEQFF.

This clone was observed a few times. This rearrangement joins TRBV5-6 to TRBJ2-1, with 8 bases that match TRBD2. V trimming: 5 bases; J trimming: 10 bases; junction bases outside the gene matches: 8. The CDR3 is 13 amino acids. Germline V lookup: CDR1 SGHDT, CDR2 YYEEEE. This chain's CDR3 is CASRAGVQYEQFF. CDR3 DNA: TGTGCCAGCAGAGCGGGAGTACAATACGAGCAGTTCTTC.

This sequence joins TRBV30 and TRBJ1-1; D is perhaps TRBD1 (6 bases). The CDR3 loop spans 12 amino acids. Germline values: CDR1 GTSNPN, CDR2 SVGIG (reference sequence). V dropped 2 bases and J dropped 11 bases, with 15 bases sitting between them. CDR3 region: CAWSPPGGHAFF. Here the CDR3 DNA reads TGTGCCTGGAGTCCACCCGGGGGGCACGCTTTCTTT. The variable domain in full, completed from reference TRBV30 and TRBJ1-1, reads SQTIHQWPATLVQPVGSPLSLECTVEGTSNPNLYWYRQAAGRGLQLLFYSVGIGQISSEVPQNLSASRPQDRQFILSSKKLLLSDSGFYLCAWSPPGGHAFFGQGTRLTVV.

The chain is built from TRBV7-2 and TRBJ1-1; D might be TRBD1 (5 bases). Germline V gene sequence: CDR1 SGHTA, CDR2 FQGNSA. Trimming took off 2 bases at V and 0 bases at J, with 13 bases between the two ends. The CDR3 extends over 16 amino acids. The CDR3 is CASSLRGFLMNTEAFF. The DNA for the CDR3 is TGTGCCAGCAGCTTAAGGGGTTTCCTCATGAACACTGAAGCTTTCTTT. The variable domain in full, completed from reference TRBV7-2 and TRBJ1-1, reads GAGVSQSPSNKVTEKGKDVELRCDPISGHTALYWYRQSLGQGLEFLIYFQGNSAPDKSGLPSDRFSAERTGGSVSTLTIQRTQQEDSAVYLCASSLRGFLMNTEAFFGQGTRLTVV.

The chain is built from TRBV7-3 and TRBJ2-5; 7 positions agree with TRBD1. This CDR3 has 13 amino acids. Per the germline V gene, CDR1 is SGHTA and CDR2 is FQGTGA. V lost 4 bases, J lost 7 bases, and 6 bases stayed unmatched. The CDR3 loop reads CASSSTEGATQYF. In DNA, the CDR3 is TGTGCCAGCAGCTCAACAGAGGGGGCGACCCAGTACTTC.

The gene calls are TRBV6-5 and TRBJ2-3; 8 positions agree with TRBD2. CDR1 is MNHEY, CDR2 SVGAGI, per germline. Germline trimming cut 8 bases from V and 0 bases from J; bases unmatched to any gene: 7. The CDR3 length is 15 residues. CDR3 amino acids: CASGRGGLSTDTQYF. DNA of the CDR3: TGTGCCAGCGGCCGGGGGGGGCTCAGCACAGATACGCAGTATTTT.

The table lists this clone with a count of one. The chain carries TRBV5-1 and TRBJ2-4; 8 nucleotides match TRBD1. Germline CDR1 is SGHRS and CDR2 is YFSETQ. Trimming took 0 bases from V and 5 from J; bases not matched to a gene: 4. This CDR3 region has 15 residues. This CDR3 reads CASSLASTGENIQYF. In DNA form, the CDR3 reads TGCGCCAGCAGCTTGGCCTCGACAGGGGAAAACATTCAGTACTTC.

This rearrangement joins TRBV4-2 to TRBJ2-3, with TRBD2 identical over 9 bases. The ends lost 0 bases at V and 1 base at J; junction bases unmatched: 5. Germline-derived CDR1 and CDR2 are LGHNA and YNFKEQ. The CDR3 length is 17 residues. As DNA, the CDR3 is TGTGCCAGCAGCCAAGATAGGCGGGAGGGGGGCACAGATACGCAGTATTTT. Translation: CASSQDRREGGTDTQYF.

Written as DNA, the CDR3 is TGCAGTGCCCCCGGTGGGGGGGGCTACACCTTC. Its translation: CSAPGGGGYTF. The V call is TRBV20-1, the J call TRBJ1-2; D is possibly TRBD1 (5 bases). The germline CDR1 and CDR2 sequences are DFQATT and SNEGSKA (reference sequence). V lost 6 bases and J 8 bases, leaving 13 bases between the germline ends. The CDR3 is 11 residues long.

In this sample, this clone turned up once. This chain joins TRBV19 and TRBJ2-3, with 16 nucleotides matching TRBD2. CDR1 and CDR2 from the germline V gene are LNHDA and SQIVND (reference sequence). The J segment lost 0 bases and the V segment lost 4 bases, leaving 13 bases of the junction unmatched. The CDR3 spans 21 residues. CDR3: CASSTSSPGLAGGRSTDTQYF. Here the CDR3 DNA reads TGTGCCAGTAGTACTTCTTCCCCGGGACTAGCGGGAGGGCGGAGCACAGATACGCAGTATTTT. Full variable domain (remainder filled in from reference TRBV19 and TRBJ2-3): DGGITQSPKYLFRKEGQNVTLSCEQNLNHDAMYWYRQDPGQGLRLIYYSQIVNDFQKGDIAEGYSVSREKKESFPLTVTSAQKNPTAFYLCASSTSSPGLAGGRSTDTQYFGPGTRLTVL.

This clone was counted a single time. This chain uses TRBV4-1 with TRBJ2-3; a weak D match, TRBD2 (7 bases). Trimming cost V 0 bases and J 6 bases, with 16 bases left between them. The CDR3 consists of 16 residues. CDR1 is MGHRA, CDR2 YSYEKL, per germline. This CDR3 reads CASSQDTAGRGDTQYF. The CDR3 nucleotides are TGCGCCAGCAGCCAAGATACCGCGGGGAGGGGGGATACGCAGTATTTT.

This rearrangement joins TRBV7-9 to TRBJ2-7, with D perhaps TRBD2 (5 bases). The germline V gene encodes CDR1 SEHNR and CDR2 FQNEAQ (reference sequence). The V end lost 7 bases, the J end lost 5 bases, and 18 bases lay between the germline ends. The CDR3 runs 14 residues. CDR3 DNA: TGTGCCAGCACCACCGGACTTCGGCTGAACGAGCAGTACTTC. Protein product: CASTTGLRLNEQYF.

V and J are TRBV5-1 and TRBJ2-7; a weak D match, TRBD1 (6 bases). CDR3 length equals 13 residues. The V end was cut by 4 bases, the J end by 4 bases, with 12 bases between. CDR1 is SGHRS and CDR2 is YFSETQ in the germline V gene. The CDR3 is CASSPTDSYEQYF. CDR3 DNA: TGCGCCAGCAGCCCGACGGACAGTTACGAGCAGTACTTC.

This chain joins TRBV7-9 and TRBJ2-3; the D gene is possibly TRBD2 (6 bases). Germline V gene sequence: CDR1 SEHNR, CDR2 FQNEAQ (reference sequence). V lost 1 base to trimming and J lost 3 bases, with 14 bases between them. The CDR3 spans 16 residues. The CDR3 DNA reads TGTGCCAGCAGCTTAGGATACGGGGGTCATACAGATACGCAGTATTTT. Its protein product is CASSLGYGGHTDTQYF.

The rearrangement uses TRBV5-1 and TRBJ2-7; 9 nucleotides line up with TRBD2. Germline V gene data show CDR1 as SGHRS and CDR2 as YFSETQ. CDR3 length: 15 residues. The trim removed 0 bases at V and 5 bases at J, leaving 6 bases unmatched. CDR3 DNA: TGCGCCAGCAGCTTGGAAGGCGGGAGGGGGAACGAGCAGTACTTC. This translates into CASSLEGGRGNEQYF.

The chain links TRBV7-8 to TRBJ2-3; 8 nucleotides match TRBD1. Germline CDR1 SGHVS, CDR2 FQNEAQ. The CDR3 is 15 amino acids. The V and J ends lost 6 bases and 4 bases, in that order; junction bases with no gene match: 9. DNA of the CDR3: TGTGCCAGCAGTTCAAGCCCAGGGGGCGCAGATACGCAGTATTTT. It yields the protein CASSSSPGGADTQYF.

The chain is built from TRBV7-9 and TRBJ1-4, with D possibly being TRBD1 (5 bases). The ends were cut back, 1 base at V and 7 bases at J, with 13 bases in the middle. This CDR3 contains 15 residues. Per the germline V gene, CDR1 is SEHNR and CDR2 is FQNEAQ (reference sequence). The CDR3 nucleotides read TGTGCCAGCAGCTTAGGTCAGGGAGCGGGTGAAAAACTGTTTTTT. This sequence encodes CASSLGQGAGEKLFF.

This clone has a handful of counts. The genes are TRBV18 and TRBJ1-2; the match to TRBD1 covers 8 bases. The CDR3 runs to 13 residues. CDR1 is KGHSH, CDR2 LQKENI, per germline. The ends lost 2 bases at V and 7 bases at J; junction bases unmatched: 3. In DNA form, the CDR3 reads TGTGCCAGCTCACCAGGACAGGGAGGTGGCTACACCTTC. Its protein is CASSPGQGGGYTF. The full variable domain, with the rest looked up from reference TRBV18 and TRBJ1-2, is NAGVMQNPRHLVRRRGQEARLRCSPMKGHSHVYWYRQLPEEGLKFMVYLQKENIIDESGMPKERFSAEFPKEGPSILRIQQVVRGDSAAYFCASSPGQGGGYTFGSGTRLTVV.

V usage is TRBV4-1 and J usage is TRBJ2-7; no clear D. The CDR3 covers 14 residues. V shed 3 bases and J shed 0 bases, with 9 bases lying between them. The germline V gene encodes CDR1 MGHRA and CDR2 YSYEKL. CDR3 amino acids: CASSHPRSSYEQYF. The CDR3 DNA follows: TGCGCCAGCAGCCATCCCCGGTCCTCCTACGAGCAGTACTTC.

This clone was picked up one time. The rearrangement joins TRBV4-1 to TRBJ2-7; 13 bases align to TRBD2. The junction had 6 bases not matched to a gene; V was cut back by 2 bases and J by 2 bases. CDR3 length: 17 residues. Per germline, CDR1 MGHRA and CDR2 YSYEKL. Here the CDR3 reads CASSQRTSGGLTYEQYF. CDR3 sequence (DNA): TGCGCCAGCAGCCAACGGACTAGCGGGGGCCTGACCTACGAGCAGTACTTC.

This sequence joins TRBV27 and TRBJ2-7; D is possibly TRBD1 (6 bases). The CDR3 is 12 residues long. Germline V gives CDR1 MNHEY, CDR2 SMNVEV (reference sequence). Trimming removed 5 bases from V and 6 bases from J, with 11 bases in between. The CDR3 DNA reads TGTGCCAGCAGTACACAGGGTTCCGAGCAGTACTTC. Translated, it gives CASSTQGSEQYF.

The V gene is TRBV6-6, the J gene TRBJ2-6, with 7 bases matching TRBD2. The germline CDR1 and CDR2 sequences are MNHNY and SVGAGI (reference sequence). This CDR3 comprises 16 residues. Unmatched junction bases numbered 9, after V lost 6 bases and J lost 4 bases. In DNA form, the CDR3 reads TGTGCCAGCAGCTCTCGGGGAGGGGCCGGGGCCAACGTCCTGACTTTC. Residues: CASSSRGGAGANVLTF.

The chain links TRBV19 to TRBJ2-5; D is unclear. The V gene lost 10 bases and the J gene lost 2 bases, with 14 bases spanning the gap. The germline CDR1 and CDR2 sequences are LNHDA and SQIVND (reference sequence). This CDR3 contains 13 residues. The CDR3 DNA sequence: TGTGCCACCAAAGCGAACCCTCAAGAGACCCAGTACTTC. Protein sequence: CATKANPQETQYF.

The gene calls are TRBV27 and TRBJ1-5; D perhaps matches TRBD1 (6 bases). Germline CDR1 reads MNHEY; CDR2 reads SMNVEV (reference sequence). Trimming removed 3 bases from V and 3 bases from J, with 9 bases in between. The CDR3 is made up of 14 amino acids. Here the CDR3 reads CASSFTGNNQPQHF. The CDR3 coding sequence is TGTGCCAGCAGTTTTACAGGGAACAATCAGCCCCAGCATTTT.